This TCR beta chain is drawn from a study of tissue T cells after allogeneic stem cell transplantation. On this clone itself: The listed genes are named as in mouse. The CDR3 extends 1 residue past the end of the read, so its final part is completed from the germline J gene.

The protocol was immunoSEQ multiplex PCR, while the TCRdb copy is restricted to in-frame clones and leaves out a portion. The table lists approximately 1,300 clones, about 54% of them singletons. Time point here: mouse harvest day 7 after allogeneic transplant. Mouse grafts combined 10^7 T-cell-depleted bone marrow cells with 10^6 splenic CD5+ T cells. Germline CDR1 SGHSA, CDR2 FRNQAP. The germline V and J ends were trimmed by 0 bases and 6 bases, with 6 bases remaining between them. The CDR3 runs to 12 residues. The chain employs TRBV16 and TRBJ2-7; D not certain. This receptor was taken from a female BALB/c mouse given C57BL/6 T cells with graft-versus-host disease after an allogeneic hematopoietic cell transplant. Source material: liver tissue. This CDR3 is CASSLDLSEQYF. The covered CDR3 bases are TGTGCAAGCAGCTTAGATCTAAGTGAACAGTAC.